This T cell receptor (beta chain) stems from a study of T cell responses to AZD1222 COVID-19 vaccine (TCRdb year 2021). Looking at the study overall: AZD1222 recipients given second doses at about 4 weeks or at about 12 weeks were pooled, since spike-specific TCR depth and breadth were not found to differ between the two schedules. Trial participants were enrolled by age into subgroups of 18-55, 56-69 and 70-plus years, and 148, 28 and 57 TCR-sequenced participants, respectively, were included in these subgroups. A total of 230 to 250 trial participants underwent TCR sequencing, of whom 207 received two doses of AZD1222 and about 26 received two doses of the MenACWY control vaccine.

Points on this clone: Its antigen is not yet known. Within one base of it there is no much larger clone, and no base qualities were kept.

The intended sense of this specimen's time point label: baseline before first vaccination. The vaccinee samples were drawn from two UK trials, COV001 and COV002, one of which was a single-blind randomized controlled phase 2/3 trial testing AZD1222 (ChAdOx1 nCoV-19) in healthy adults. Trial participant PBMC samples were collected at day 0 and day 28 after the second dose for TCRbeta chain sequencing. Here is what the overall study found, with its caveats: Because no samples from the day 14 peak response were available, repertoires could be characterized only after the peak T cell response. Conclusions about previously exposed vaccinees are limited because only six or seven AZD1222 recipients were SARS-CoV-2 seropositive at baseline. CD4 TCRs associated with the vaccine covered the entire spike protein, and the dominant responses were in regions 160-218 and 743-854. Reportedly, almost half of the unique spike-specific TCRs recognized epitopes lying outside the regions that are mutated in the B.1.351 and B.1.1.7 variants. In the small 56-69-year group, the increase in depth fell short of significance, most likely because of low power. Participants were mostly white British, with more females than males. The authors suggested clonal diversity may have been underestimated. After two AZD1222 doses, spike-specific TCR breadth and depth were significantly higher than at day 0 and than in MenACWY recipients.

The CDR3 regions of human TCRbeta chains were subjected to immunosequencing. The paper's processing steps were these. TCRs in the repertoires were compared against a reference library of SARS-CoV-2-specific TCRs that had been generated with the MIRA antigen-specificity platform. Breadth was defined as the fraction of unique TCRs that were SARS-CoV-2-associated, and depth was defined as the fraction of total T cells that were SARS-CoV-2-associated. Using the MIRA data, each spike-specific TCR was assigned both to the spike region to which the TCR was reactive and to a CD4 or CD8 class. Log10-transformed breadth and depth values were compared by one-way ANOVA with Sidak's multiple comparisons tests. Imported from immuneACCESS, the table was reduced by TCRdb to in-frame sequences with V and J called. These copies leave out some clones; in studies compared against another copy, an unresolved V gene accounts for under half, and the cause of the remainder is not known. Clone size and the V and J calls come from that table; the DNA yielded D and trimming. The sample table records 150,000 to 180,000 clones; roughly 90% of these occur just once. The ten largest clones capture 3% to 3.5% of the sample.

V loses 2 bases of germline sequence and J loses 0 bases, and the interval between the two ends is 11 bases. The CDR3 starts with the cysteine, ends with the phenylalanine, and has 15 residues. Here the CDR3 DNA is all that survives: 45 bases in frame from base 1. Via the germline V gene (reference sequence), CDR1 is SGHNT and CDR2 YYREEE. This chain is built from TRBV5-4 and TRBJ1-1; the D segment cannot be called with confidence. This sequence was found in an adult in good health. This specimen was peripheral blood, taken on day 0 of AZD1222 vaccination. The CDR3 in this case is CASSLGSSVNTEAFF. The sequence in DNA is TGTGCCAGCAGCTTAGGTTCATCGGTGAACACTGAAGCTTTCTTT.